Listed below are T cell receptor beta chains from one sample, sequenced in a study of spatial heterogeneity in lung cancer. Via MiXCR, TCRdb re-called the 5' RACE reads, giving one row per CDR3 protein. The sample has approximately 40,000 distinct CDR3 sequences; 7% to 7.5% are singletons. Here the sequenced sample was PBMCs, taken at surgery. The receptor set was obtained from a female donor with early-stage non-small cell lung cancer. CDR3s include the opening cysteine and the closing phenylalanine or tryptophan. Expanded clones are given a class, and other clones once, few, many or no size at all.

clone_size: -; j_call: TRBJ2-3; v_call: TRBV5-1; cdr3_aa: CASSLLGAGGADTQYF
clone_size: many; j_call: TRBJ2-3; v_call: TRBV29-1; cdr3_aa: CSVGLGQSTDTQYF
clone_size: many; j_call: TRBJ2-1; v_call: TRBV5-1; cdr3_aa: CASSLGTSGLYNEQFF
clone_size: many; j_call: TRBJ1-2; v_call: TRBV7-8; cdr3_aa: CASSPRRTNYGYTF
clone_size: few; j_call: TRBJ2-5; v_call: TRBV3-1; cdr3_aa: CASSHRRLAGGRWETQYF
clone_size: many; j_call: TRBJ1-2; v_call: TRBV6-1; cdr3_aa: CASSETDTNYGYTF
clone_size: many; j_call: TRBJ2-3; v_call: TRBV18; cdr3_aa: CASSPPEQDTQYF
clone_size: few; j_call: TRBJ2-7; v_call: TRBV21-1; cdr3_aa: CASSKEYAAYEQYF
clone_size: many; j_call: TRBJ2-7; v_call: TRBV7-9; cdr3_aa: CASSQRGTGRFAQYF
clone_size: medium-sized; j_call: TRBJ1-1; v_call: TRBV6-5; cdr3_aa: CASSSTGGTEAFF
clone_size: many; j_call: TRBJ2-5; v_call: TRBV2; cdr3_aa: CASSEGLAGTQETQYF
clone_size: -; j_call: TRBJ1-5; v_call: TRBV5-5; cdr3_aa: CASSPATAWGNQPQHF
clone_size: many; j_call: TRBJ2-7; v_call: TRBV12-3/TRBV12-4; cdr3_aa: CASSHTPAGSEQYF
clone_size: -; j_call: TRBJ1-1; v_call: TRBV7-7; cdr3_aa: CASASSRDTEAFF
clone_size: -; j_call: TRBJ2-7; v_call: TRBV20-1; cdr3_aa: CSARTLAGGSYEQYF
clone_size: few; j_call: TRBJ1-3; v_call: TRBV7-2; cdr3_aa: CASSLAGNPPGNTIYF
clone_size: -; j_call: TRBJ1-1; v_call: TRBV20-1; cdr3_aa: CSARDSVTEAFF
clone_size: many; j_call: TRBJ1-4; v_call: TRBV6-1; cdr3_aa: CASQGPNEKLFF
clone_size: many; j_call: TRBJ2-3; v_call: TRBV5-1; cdr3_aa: CASSLGDSTDTQYF
clone_size: -; j_call: TRBJ2-1; v_call: TRBV7-9; cdr3_aa: CASTAVSGYNERFF
clone_size: many; j_call: TRBJ1-5; v_call: TRBV11-2; cdr3_aa: CASSLAINQPQHF
clone_size: many; j_call: TRBJ1-4; v_call: TRBV5-1; cdr3_aa: CASSLAGVPNEKLFF
clone_size: -; j_call: TRBJ1-2; v_call: TRBV20-1; cdr3_aa: CSAHLGQGLSGYTF
clone_size: -; j_call: TRBJ1-4; v_call: TRBV4-1; cdr3_aa: CASSPGGATGAEKLFF
clone_size: many; j_call: TRBJ1-5; v_call: TRBV7-2; cdr3_aa: CASSLAGVGNQPQHF
clone_size: few; j_call: TRBJ2-3; v_call: TRBV20-1; cdr3_aa: CSAAGTSGASDTQYF
clone_size: -; j_call: TRBJ2-3; v_call: TRBV20-1; cdr3_aa: CSAGLAGITDTQYF
clone_size: many; j_call: TRBJ1-1; v_call: TRBV29-1; cdr3_aa: CRAGGTEAFF
clone_size: many; j_call: TRBJ2-3; v_call: TRBV4-1; cdr3_aa: CASSQVGPWVPDTQYF
clone_size: -; j_call: TRBJ1-1; v_call: TRBV6-6; cdr3_aa: CASRPGLLDGEAFF
clone_size: many; j_call: TRBJ2-7; v_call: TRBV2; cdr3_aa: CASGQEGNEQYF
clone_size: many; j_call: TRBJ2-3; v_call: TRBV18; cdr3_aa: CASSTQQGRGTDTQYF
clone_size: few; j_call: TRBJ1-1; v_call: TRBV21-1; cdr3_aa: CASSEQARNTEAFF
clone_size: few; j_call: TRBJ1-3; v_call: TRBV10-3; cdr3_aa: CAISDQWLGKSSGNTIYF
clone_size: few; j_call: TRBJ1-4; v_call: TRBV6-5; cdr3_aa: CASRDRVGEKLFF
clone_size: few; j_call: TRBJ1-2; v_call: TRBV21-1; cdr3_aa: CASRDPVQYGYTF
clone_size: -; j_call: TRBJ2-5; v_call: TRBV10-2; cdr3_aa: CASMSAQETQYF
clone_size: many; j_call: TRBJ1-5; v_call: TRBV6-2/TRBV6-3; cdr3_aa: CASRKGPFNQPQHF
clone_size: few; j_call: TRBJ1-4; v_call: TRBV28; cdr3_aa: CASSPAPDKAPNEKLFF
clone_size: -; j_call: TRBJ2-3; v_call: TRBV18; cdr3_aa: CASSPVGLGTQYF
clone_size: many; j_call: TRBJ1-1; v_call: TRBV25-1; cdr3_aa: CASSGGVQGRDTEAFF
clone_size: many; j_call: TRBJ1-2; v_call: TRBV10-3; cdr3_aa: CAITPDRDYGYTF
clone_size: few; j_call: TRBJ1-5; v_call: TRBV4-1; cdr3_aa: CASSQAQGNQPQHF
clone_size: -; j_call: TRBJ1-2; v_call: TRBV20-1; cdr3_aa: CSARDKDRGDGYTF
clone_size: many; j_call: TRBJ2-3; v_call: TRBV5-1; cdr3_aa: CASIRQGGTDTQYF
clone_size: -; j_call: TRBJ2-5; v_call: TRBV19; cdr3_aa: CASSTGDGRETQYF
clone_size: few; j_call: TRBJ2-7; v_call: TRBV5-1; cdr3_aa: CASSRQPSGSGEQYF
clone_size: many; j_call: TRBJ1-2; v_call: TRBV27; cdr3_aa: CASANPPYGYTF
clone_size: few; j_call: TRBJ2-5; v_call: TRBV7-2; cdr3_aa: CASSSQGPYQETQYF